One sample yielded the 32 T cell receptor beta chains listed below, sequenced in a study of blood T cells in healthy people across ages. Combining a sample-barcoded 5' primer with a J-beta primer mix, a second PCR ran for about 7 to 11 cycles. TCRdb reprocessed the 5' RACE reads via MiXCR and lists one record per CDR3 protein. The table lists hundreds of thousands of distinct CDR3 sequences, 40% to 45% of them singletons. The sample taken for sequencing was blood. The receptors were sampled from a man aged 80 or over in good health.

The chain uses TRBV4-3 and TRBJ2-3; D uncertain. The length of the CDR3 is 13 residues. Germline-derived CDR1 and CDR2 are LGHNA and YSLEER. V lost 0 bases and J lost 2, with 3 bases in between. The CDR3 region has the DNA TGCGCCAGCAGCCAAGACAACACAGATACGCAGTATTTT. This codes for CASSQDNTDTQYF.

The rearrangement joins TRBV9 to TRBJ1-2; TRBD1 might be the D (6 bases). Trimming took off 0 bases at V and 7 bases at J, with 13 bases between the two ends. Germline values: CDR1 SGDLS, CDR2 YYNGEE. The CDR3 is 14 residues long. The CDR3 DNA sequence: TGTGCCAGCAGCGTAGCTGAACAGGGACTTGGCTACACCTTC. Its translation is CASSVAEQGLGYTF.

This clonotype was seen a handful of times. This chain joins TRBV12-3 or TRBV12-4 and TRBJ2-2, with D perhaps matching TRBD2 (5 bases). The germline V and J ends were trimmed by 11 bases and 0 bases, with 7 bases remaining between them. This CDR3 is built from 12 residues. The CDR3 region is CAGRPNTGELFF. The DNA for the CDR3 is TGTGCCGGGAGACCGAACACCGGGGAGCTGTTTTTT.

This chain joins TRBV9 and TRBJ2-7; no definite D call. Trimming cost V 4 bases and J 0 bases, with 11 bases left between them. The length of the CDR3 is 14 residues. The germline CDR1 and CDR2 sequences are SGDLS and YYNGEE. The CDR3 DNA follows: TGTGCCAGCAGCACCAGCTTAAGCTCCTACGAGCAGTACTTC. It codes for CASSTSLSSYEQYF.

This chain joins TRBV11-1 and TRBJ2-7; TRBD1 agrees at 7 bases. The J call could be wrong; TRBJ2-5 is a better fit for the DNA end. The CDR3 runs 15 residues. Germline CDR1 is SGHAT and CDR2 is FQDESV (reference sequence). In DNA form, the CDR3 reads TGTGCCAGCAGCTTAGCCGGGACAGTACGAGAGACCCAGTACTTC. Its translation is CASSLAGTVRETQYF.

Many counts were recorded for this clonotype. The chain is built from TRBV29-1 and TRBJ2-3, with D possibly being TRBD1 (6 bases). CDR1 is SQVTM and CDR2 is ANQGSEA in the germline V gene. The CDR3 consists of 13 residues. With 7 bases removed from V and 3 bases from J, the gap between germline ends came to 14 bases. CDR3 in DNA: TGCAGCGCCCCCCGGGACATAACAGATACGCAGTATTTT. This translates into CSAPRDITDTQYF.

The sample holds a few counts of this clonotype. This chain joins TRBV6-5 and TRBJ2-3; D is possibly TRBD2 (5 bases). The length of the CDR3 is 16 residues. The V and J ends lost 2 bases and 2 bases respectively, with 14 bases between them. The germline V gene has CDR1 MNHEY and CDR2 SVGAGI. The CDR3 reads CASSYGSGWSTDTQYF. CDR3 bases: TGTGCCAGCAGTTACGGCTCGGGGTGGTCCACAGATACGCAGTATTTT.

The chain recombines TRBV27 with TRBJ1-4; perhaps TRBD1 as D (5 bases). Trimming left V 6 bases short and J 3 bases short, with 14 bases between. The germline CDR1 and CDR2 sequences are MNHEY and SMNVEV (reference sequence). This CDR3 contains 15 residues. CDR3 nucleotide sequence: TGTGCCAGCAGGGATAGGGGCAGGGCTAATGAAAAACTGTTTTTT. Translation: CASRDRGRANEKLFF. Full variable domain (remainder filled in from reference TRBV27 and TRBJ1-4): EAQVTQNPRYLITVTGKKLTVTCSQNMNHEYMSWYRQDPGLGLRQIYYSMNVEVTDKGDVPEGYKVSRKEKRNFPLILESPSPNQTSLYFCASRDRGRANEKLFFGSGTQLSVL.

The chain links TRBV9 to TRBJ1-1; D ambiguous. The germline gives CDR1 SGDLS, CDR2 YYNGEE. V lost 0 bases to trimming and J lost 5 bases, with 8 bases between them. The CDR3 totals 13 residues. CDR3 sequence reads: CASSVVSGTEAFF. In DNA, the CDR3 is TGTGCCAGCAGCGTAGTAAGTGGGACTGAAGCTTTCTTT.

Of note for this clonotype: An end of the junction does not agree with germline; a read error may underlie this. The gene calls are TRBV27 and TRBJ2-7; TRBD1 might be the D (6 bases). Germline V CDR1 and CDR2: MNHEY, SMNVEV (reference sequence). The CDR3 is 16 amino acids. The CDR3 reads CTSSLVPGVSPYEQYF. Here the CDR3 DNA reads TGTACCAGCAGTTTAGTGCCAGGGGTCTCTCCCTACGAGCAGTACTTC.

This chain joins TRBV10-3 and TRBJ2-5; D possibly matches TRBD1 or TRBD2 (5 bases each). Judging by the DNA end, TRBJ2-7 fits better; the J call may be wrong. CDR3 size: 14 residues. Germline-derived CDR1 and CDR2 are ENHRY and SYGVKD. The CDR3 here is CAISVTVGDHEQYF. DNA of the CDR3: TGTGCCATCAGTGTGACAGTTGGGGACCACGAGCAGTACTTC.

The rearrangement links TRBV20-1 to TRBJ2-3, with D unresolved. Trimming left V 8 bases short and J 1 base short, with 10 bases between. The CDR3 spans 12 residues. From germline, CDR1 is DFQATT and CDR2 SNEGSKA (reference sequence). The CDR3 protein is CSPIGRTDTQYF. CDR3 DNA sequence: TGCAGTCCAATCGGGCGCACAGATACGCAGTATTTT.

Only a few counts were recorded for this clonotype. The V and J genes are TRBV3-1 and TRBJ2-7; no firm D call. Germline lookup yields CDR1 LGHDT and CDR2 YNNKEL (reference sequence). The V end lost 5 bases, the J end lost 2 bases, and 7 bases lay between the germline ends. The CDR3 runs to 12 residues. The CDR3 sequence: CASSISTYEQYF. The DNA of the CDR3 is TGTGCCAGCAGCATTTCGACCTACGAGCAGTACTTC.

This clonotype occurred a few times. A single base separates this from a much larger clone, so it may be a read error. The CDR3 DNA sequence: TGTGCCAGCAGTTATCTTGGACTAGGAAACAATGAGCAGTACTTC. Translating it yields CASSYLGLGNNEQYF. J is TRBJ2-7 and V is TRBV6-2 or TRBV6-3, with 7 bases aligning to TRBD2. There are 15 residues in the CDR3. Germline trimming cut 3 bases from V and 7 bases from J; bases unmatched to any gene: 12. The germline V gene has CDR1 MNHEY and CDR2 SVGEGT.

The gene calls are TRBV7-8 and TRBJ2-1, with a weak D call TRBD1 (6 bases). V gave up 2 bases and J gave up 2 bases, with 10 bases separating them. The CDR3 covers 15 residues. Germline-derived CDR1 and CDR2 are SGHVS and FQNEAQ. CDR3 protein: CASSLQGYTYNEQFF. The CDR3 DNA reads as TGTGCCAGCAGCTTACAGGGGTACACCTACAATGAGCAGTTCTTC.

The J gene is TRBJ1-6, the V gene TRBV7-2; 8 nucleotides line up with TRBD1. V was clipped by 3 bases and J by 7 bases; unmatched bases: 11. The CDR3 contains 17 residues. CDR1 and CDR2 from the germline V gene are SGHTA and FQGNSA. CDR3: CASSFRDRGVGNSPLHF. The CDR3 nucleotides are TGTGCCAGCAGCTTTCGCGACAGGGGAGTGGGAAATTCACCCCTCCACTTT.

This clonotype has only a few counts. Given a much more abundant clone one base away, this may be a read error. The rearrangement uses TRBV29-1 and TRBJ2-2; 8 bases map to TRBD1. The J segment lost 0 bases and the V segment lost 1 base, leaving 4 bases of the junction unmatched. The CDR3 covers 16 residues. Germline-derived CDR1 and CDR2 are SQVTM and ANQGSEA. As DNA, the CDR3 is TGCAGCGTTGAAGCTGGACAGGGAACGAACACCGGGGAGCTGTTTTTT. Its translation is CSVEAGQGTNTGELFF.

The J gene is TRBJ2-4, the V gene TRBV6-5; the match to TRBD1 covers 11 bases. The DNA matches TRBJ2-5 better at its end, which makes the J call doubtful. In germline, CDR1 is MNHEY, CDR2 SVGAGI. CDR3 length: 16 amino acids. In nucleotides, the CDR3 is TGTGCCAGCAGTAGAGGGGGACAGGGGGGGGAAGAGACCCAGTACTTC. It specifies CASSRGGQGGEETQYF.

This clonotype has more than one count but fewer than ten. The J gene is TRBJ1-6, the V gene TRBV7-2; no clear D gene. The V end lost 1 base, the J end lost 9 bases, and 10 bases lay between the germline ends. The CDR3 runs to 14 residues. CDR1 is SGHTA and CDR2 is FQGNSA in the germline V gene. This CDR3 reads CASSLVRKGSPLHF. Written as DNA, the CDR3 is TGTGCCAGCAGCTTAGTTCGTAAGGGTTCACCCCTCCACTTT.

This clonotype was picked up a small number of times. This chain joins TRBV7-9 and TRBJ1-5; the D is unclear. The CDR3 length is 14 residues. Germline V gives CDR1 SEHNR, CDR2 FQNEAQ (reference sequence). Trimming left V 8 bases short and J 3 bases short, with 14 bases between. In nucleotides, the CDR3 is TGTGCCAGCTCTAACCTTAGCCCCAATCAGCCCCAGCATTTT. Its translation: CASSNLSPNQPQHF.

This clonotype was recorded a few times. The V call is TRBV2, the J call TRBJ2-5; TRBD2 might be the D (5 bases). Trimming removed 6 bases from V and 1 base from J, with 15 bases in between. The CDR3 consists of 15 residues. Looked up from germline, CDR1 is SNHLY and CDR2 is FYNNEI. The CDR3 nucleotides are TGTGCCAGCAGCACTAATGGACTGCTCCAAGAGACCCAGTACTTC. Translated, it gives CASSTNGLLQETQYF.

This chain uses TRBV5-5 with TRBJ2-3; D is ambiguous. This CDR3 has 15 residues. Germline CDR1 and CDR2: SGHKS and YYEKEE (reference sequence). Trimming stripped 2 bases from V and 3 bases from J, with 13 bases between. This chain's CDR3 is CASSFSWEQTDTQYF. The CDR3 DNA follows: TGTGCCAGCAGCTTTTCGTGGGAACAGACAGATACGCAGTATTTT.

This clonotype appeared many times. The chain carries TRBV20-1 and TRBJ2-7; D not resolved. Germline values: CDR1 DFQATT, CDR2 SNEGSKA (reference sequence). This CDR3 contains 16 residues. The V end lost 0 bases, the J end lost 2 bases, and 17 bases lay between the germline ends. The chain's CDR3 is CSARDTLQKPPYEQYF. The CDR3 region has the DNA TGCAGTGCTAGAGACACCCTACAAAAGCCACCCTACGAGCAGTACTTC.

This clonotype has a handful of counts. This could be a read error, since a much larger clone is one nucleotide away. This sequence joins TRBV6-5 and TRBJ1-6; D may be TRBD1 (6 bases). CDR1 is MNHEY and CDR2 is SVGAGI in the germline V gene. The length of the CDR3 is 16 residues. The CDR3 coding sequence is TGTGCCAGCAGCAACCTGGACAGCGAAGCAAATTCACCCCCCCACTTT. This codes for CASSNLDSEANSPPHF.

This clonotype has ten or more counts. The rearrangement uses TRBV29-1 and TRBJ2-6, with TRBD2 as a possible D gene (6 bases). The germline V gene has CDR1 SQVTM and CDR2 ANQGSEA. V was cut by 6 bases and J by 1 base, with 7 bases left in between. The CDR3 is made up of 13 amino acids. CDR3 sequence: CSVGTSGANVLTF. The CDR3 DNA is TGCAGCGTCGGGACTTCTGGGGCCAACGTCCTGACTTTC.

This rearrangement joins TRBV24-1 to TRBJ2-3; weak D call: TRBD2 (6 bases). Germline V gene lookup returns CDR1 KGHDR and CDR2 SFDVKD. Trimming cost V 1 base and J 1 base, with 11 bases left between them. CDR3 size: 16 residues. Here the CDR3 reads CATSDFGASGTDTQYF. CDR3 DNA sequence: TGTGCCACCAGTGATTTTGGGGCTAGCGGCACAGATACGCAGTATTTT.

The rearrangement joins TRBV9 to TRBJ2-1, with 8 bases identical to TRBD2. Germline CDR1 SGDLS, CDR2 YYNGEE. The CDR3 has 12 residues. In DNA, the CDR3 is TGTGTCTCCGGCGGGGGGTACAATGAGCAGTTCTTC. It specifies CVSGGGYNEQFF.

The chain joins TRBV12-3 or TRBV12-4 to TRBJ2-5, with TRBD2 matching over 8 bases. This CDR3 comprises 13 residues. V lost 5 bases, J lost 11 bases, and 10 bases stayed unmatched. The CDR3 protein is CASSDGTSREQYF. CDR3 coding DNA: TGTGCCAGCAGTGACGGGACTAGTAGGGAGCAGTACTTC.

The chain employs TRBV7-9 and TRBJ1-2; D uncertain. Germline CDR1 SEHNR, CDR2 FQNEAQ (reference sequence). The CDR3 sequence is 15 residues long. Trimming removed 5 bases from V and 5 bases from J, with 18 bases in between. The CDR3 region is CASSADRASGYGYTF. CDR3 in DNA: TGTGCCAGCAGCGCCGACCGGGCTTCGGGTTATGGCTACACCTTC.

This clonotype was counted only a few times. The rearrangement links TRBV20-1 to TRBJ2-3, with a weak D call TRBD1 (5 bases). The V gene lost 5 bases and the J gene lost 7 bases, with 16 bases spanning the gap. This CDR3 comprises 13 residues. Germline loops: CDR1 DFQATT, CDR2 SNEGSKA (reference sequence). Here the CDR3 reads CSAPPRTHYTQYF. In DNA form, the CDR3 reads TGCAGTGCTCCCCCCCGGACACACTATACGCAGTATTTT.

The V gene is TRBV7-9, the J gene TRBJ2-7; the match to TRBD2 covers 8 bases. Germline V CDR1 and CDR2: SEHNR, FQNEAQ (reference sequence). V shed 5 bases, J shed 2 bases, and the junction held 11 bases outside the gene matches. CDR3 length: 16 residues. DNA of the CDR3: TGTGCCAGCAGCCCGCTTATAGGCGGGGGGACCTACGAGCAGTACTTC. Protein sequence: CASSPLIGGGTYEQYF.

V is TRBV6-5 and J is TRBJ2-2; D is possibly TRBD2 (5 bases). V was cut by 10 bases and J by 1 base, with 13 bases left in between. The germline V gene encodes CDR1 MNHEY and CDR2 SVGAGI. This CDR3 comprises 14 residues. This chain's CDR3 is CAIGVLGNTGELFF. CDR3 in DNA: TGTGCCATCGGGGTTTTAGGGAACACCGGGGAGCTGTTTTTT.